The present T cell receptor (beta chain) was sequenced within a study of T-cell reconstitution after alpha-beta-depleted transplantation in children. Findings of the study overall: It was surviving recipient T cells and thymic progenitors that gave some patients high TCRbeta diversity at day 60. It was newly produced T cells that mostly accounted for T-cell counts and diversity one year after transplant. Expanded graft clones, several hundred of them, were reportedly the source of alpha-beta T cells about two months after transplant.

Molecular barcoding with unique molecular identifiers was used for the TCRbeta library. TCRdb re-called the PCR reads through MiXCR, storing one row per CDR3 protein. The sample carries 800,000 to 1,000,000 distinct CDR3 sequences, about 30% recorded once. V lost 4 bases, J lost 0 bases, and 7 bases stayed unmatched. The CDR3 totals 18 residues. Germline CDR1 SGHRS, CDR2 YFSETQ. Note on this clonotype: The antigen is not known.

The chain joins TRBV5-1 to TRBJ2-5, with 15 positions matching TRBD2. The specimen was PBMCs, mostly from graft donor cells, collected 360 days after TCRalphabeta/CD19-depleted stem cell transplant. This sequence originates from a boy younger than two who had a stem cell transplant for SCID, so the T cells may come from the graft donor. CDR3 loop: CASSPGTSGGLHQETQYF. The CDR3 DNA reads as TGCGCCAGCAGCCCCGGGACTAGCGGGGGGCTACACCAAGAGACCCAGTACTTC. Complete variable domain (other parts from reference TRBV5-1 and TRBJ2-5): KAGVTQTPRYLIKTRGQQVTLSCSPISGHRSVSWYQQTPGQGLQFLFEYFSETQRNKGNFPGRFSGRQFSNSRSEMNVSTLELGDSALYLCASSPGTSGGLHQETQYFGPGTRLLVL.